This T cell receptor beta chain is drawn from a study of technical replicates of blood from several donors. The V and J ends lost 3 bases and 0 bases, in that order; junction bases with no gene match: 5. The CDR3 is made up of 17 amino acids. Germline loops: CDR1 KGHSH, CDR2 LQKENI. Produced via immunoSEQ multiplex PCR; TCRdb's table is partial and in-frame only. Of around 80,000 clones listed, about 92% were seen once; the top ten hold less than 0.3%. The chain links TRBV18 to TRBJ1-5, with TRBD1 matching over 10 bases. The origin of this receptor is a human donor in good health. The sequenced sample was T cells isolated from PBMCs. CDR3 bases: TGTGCCAGCTCACCCGGGACAGGGGCTTATAGCAATCAGCCCCAGCATTTT. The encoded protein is CASSPGTGAYSNQPQHF.